This TCR beta chain was found in a study of identical twins. Germline values: CDR1 MGHDK, CDR2 SYGVNS. V lost 8 bases to trimming and J lost 7 bases; unmatched junction nucleotides: 13. The CDR3 sequence is 15 residues long. TCRdb fed the 5' RACE reads into MiXCR, producing one record per CDR3 protein. The sample holds some 570,000 distinct CDR3 sequences, about 20% seen once. Another study also made use of these data, one on yellow fever vaccine responses in identical twins.

This chain uses TRBV25-1 with TRBJ2-5; 10 bases align to TRBD1. The sample consisted of CD4+ T cells sorted from blood. The TCR was taken from a woman between 18 and 29 years old in good health. Here the CDR3 reads CASGRGQGGVGTQYF. CDR3 DNA sequence: TGTGCCAGCGGACGCGGACAGGGGGGGGTAGGGACCCAGTACTTC.